The sequence of this T cell receptor (beta chain) was determined in a study of cytomegalovirus exposure and HLA in healthy donors (dated by TCRdb to about 2017). The study in broad terms: A later analysis indicated that the 130 or so validation repertoires were generated on the platform also employed for the 600 to 750 repertoires of the first cohort. The study aimed to test whether cataloging public T cell receptors could reveal signatures of past pathogen exposure. Along with the approximately 700-subject first cohort, a separate validation cohort of 120 different subjects was used. The study combined high-throughput TCR immunosequencing, statistical association of individual TCRs with disease status, and machine learning to predict cytomegalovirus infection status.

Donors formed part of the validation cohort, which comprised fewer than 150 subjects and was distinct from the first cohort of over 500 subjects. Overall study outcomes, separate from this receptor: A few of the identified cytomegalovirus-associated TCR beta chains were confirmed in vitro to be specific for cytomegalovirus antigens. The authors suggested that the approach could potentially be generalized to other disease states and immunological phenotypes. While some public TCRs were present in many individuals, most TCR sequences turned up only very rarely across donors. In a later analysis, TCRs clustered in the first cohort were found to also tend to co-occur in the approximately 110 validation repertoires, with approximately 95% of cluster scores above 0. In the study, some 180 TCR beta chains were listed as associated with cytomegalovirus. A later analysis lacked HLA typing for the validation cohort, so it scored co-occurrence in that cohort across all 110 or so repertoires. The classifier was reported to diagnose cytomegalovirus status with high specificity and sensitivity in both the original and validation cohorts.

Library preparation was by the immunoSEQ multiplex PCR assay. The study's own analysis went as follows. To diagnose cytomegalovirus status from the catalog of TCR beta chain sequences, a statistical classification framework was built. Here the immuneACCESS table is served through TCRdb, limited to in-frame sequences with V and J called. Missing clones are a known gap in these copies; in checked studies unresolved V genes cover under half, and the rest lacks a known reason. Clone size and V and J calls were adopted from that table, with D and trimming inferred from the DNA. Recorded for this sample are 85,000 to 130,000 clones; less than 90% of them occurred a single time. The ten largest make up 1.5% to 2% of the sample. V is reduced by 4 bases and J by 4 bases, leaving a spacing of 10 bases between them. The CDR3 runs 14 residues from the cysteine to the phenylalanine. Only the CDR3 part of the read is kept: 42 bases, read in frame from the first base. Via the germline V gene, CDR1 is LGHNA and CDR2 YSLEER.

To note about this clone: The antigen this receptor binds is unknown. Qualities for individual bases were not recorded, and no much larger clone is one base off.

The sequenced material came from PBMCs. The sequence was obtained from a woman younger than 30 in good health and CMV-seropositive. The rearrangement joined TRBV4-3 to TRBJ2-2; 6 matching bases give a weak D call of TRBD1. The DNA reads as follows: TGCGCCAGCAGCCCTGGACAGTCCACCGGGGAGCTGTTTTTT. Its protein is CASSPGQSTGELFF.